This TCR beta chain was sequenced for a study of shared clonotypes between healthy human individuals. Assay used: immunoSEQ multiplex PCR; TCRdb lists only in-frame clones, some missing. The table has under 2.5 million clones, approximately 90% seen once. General study findings and limits: Clonotypes that were shared across a handful of donors made up around 5% of naive CD4 clonotypes.

Concerning this clone itself: The antigen remains unidentified.

The CDR3 has 15 residues. Germline V gives CDR1 MNHEY, CDR2 SMNVEV (reference sequence). The germline V and J ends were trimmed by 6 bases and 0 bases, with 14 bases remaining between them. The specimen was naive CD4+ T cells from PBMCs. Documented subset: CD45RA+ positively selected. The TCR sequence derives from a young man in good health. Some clones in this sample may be carry-over from other donors' samples. The chain joins TRBV27 to TRBJ1-2, with a possible D match to TRBD1 (6 bases). The CDR3 coding sequence is TGTGCCAGCAGCAGATCCGGGGGCTCTAACTATGGCTACACCTTC. Residues: CASSRSGGSNYGYTF.